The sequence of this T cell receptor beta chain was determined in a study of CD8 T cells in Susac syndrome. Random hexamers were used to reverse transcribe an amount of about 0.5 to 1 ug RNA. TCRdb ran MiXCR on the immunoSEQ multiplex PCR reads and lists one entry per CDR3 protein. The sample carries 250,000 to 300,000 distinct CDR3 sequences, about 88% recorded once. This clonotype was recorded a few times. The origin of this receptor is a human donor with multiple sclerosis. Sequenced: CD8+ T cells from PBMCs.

CDR3 in DNA: TGTGCCAGCACGGAGGCTCAAGAGACCCAGTACTTC. Protein: CASTEAQETQYF. V usage is TRBV6-5 and J usage is TRBJ2-5; tentative D call: TRBD2 (5 bases). The V gene lost 7 bases and the J gene lost 2 bases, with 8 bases spanning the gap. The CDR3 is 12 amino acids. Germline V gene sequence: CDR1 MNHEY, CDR2 SVGAGI.